One sample yielded the 27 T cell receptor beta chains listed below, sequenced in a study of OX40 agonist ivuxolimab in advanced cancers. The assay was immunoSEQ multiplex PCR, and TCRdb's table has in-frame clones only and misses some. Among 45,000 to 60,000 clones listed, approximately 91% were seen once. This specimen consisted of CD4+ or CD8+ T cells sorted from blood, obtained in a trial of the OX40 agonist ivuxolimab. These receptors were obtained from an adult with an advanced solid tumor such as melanoma, head and neck, liver or kidney cancer.

The V gene is TRBV19, the J gene TRBJ2-2; D is unresolved. CDR1 LNHDA and CDR2 SQIVND come from the germline V gene (reference sequence). Deletions cut 7 bases from V and 1 base from J, with 4 bases between. The CDR3 runs 12 residues. CDR3 protein: CASNKNTGELFF. CDR3 nucleotide sequence: TGTGCCAGTAACAAGAACACCGGGGAGCTGTTTTTT.

This rearrangement joins TRBV7-9 to TRBJ1-2; D gene ambiguous. Trimming stripped 1 base from V and 6 bases from J, with 9 bases between. The CDR3 length is 13 residues. Germline values: CDR1 SEHNR, CDR2 FQNEAQ (reference sequence). CDR3: CASSLVPWDGYTF. In DNA form, the CDR3 reads TGTGCCAGCAGCTTAGTGCCTTGGGATGGCTACACCTTC.

The chain joins TRBV6-5 to TRBJ1-1, with D unresolved. The V gene's germline CDR1 is MNHEY and CDR2 SVGAGI. CDR3 length: 13 amino acids. V lost 5 bases and J 6 bases, leaving 13 bases between the germline ends. The CDR3, as DNA: TGTGCCAGCAGTCGAATTTTGCCGGCTGAAGCTTTCTTT. It is translated as CASSRILPAEAFF.

The V and J genes are TRBV9 and TRBJ2-3; D unresolved. V was pared by 4 bases and J by 2 bases, with 5 bases between. The CDR3 is made up of 12 amino acids. Germline V gene sequence: CDR1 SGDLS, CDR2 YYNGEE. The CDR3 bases are TGTGCCAGCAGCCCCTCCACAGATACGCAGTATTTT. Residues: CASSPSTDTQYF.

The chain combines TRBV5-4 with TRBJ2-2; the D gene is possibly TRBD2 (6 bases). This CDR3 contains 15 residues. Germline-derived CDR1 and CDR2 are SGHNT and YYREEE (reference sequence). Trimming stripped 4 bases from V and 0 bases from J, with 10 bases between. The DNA of the CDR3 is TGTGCCAGCAGCGCCGGGACTTCGAACACCGGGGAGCTGTTTTTT. Translation gives CASSAGTSNTGELFF.

This clone was detected a few times. The CDR3 protein is CASSGGQGAQRGNIQYF. In nucleotides, the CDR3 is TGCGCCAGCAGCGGGGGACAGGGGGCCCAAAGGGGAAACATTCAGTACTTC. This sequence joins TRBV5-1 and TRBJ2-4, with 12 positions matching TRBD1. This CDR3 region has 17 residues. Germline assignment: CDR1 SGHRS and CDR2 YFSETQ. V shed 4 bases and J 6 bases; nucleotides not matched to a gene: 11.

This chain connects TRBV5-1 to TRBJ2-1, with 14 bases that match TRBD2. The CDR3 has 16 amino acids. With V trimmed by 0 bases and J by 13 bases, 9 bases remained unmatched. The germline V gene encodes CDR1 SGHRS and CDR2 YFSETQ. The DNA for the CDR3 is TGCGCCAGCAGCTTGGTCGGGACTAGCGGGAGTGGTAGTCAGTTCTTC. This codes for CASSLVGTSGSGSQFF.

CDR3 protein: CASSLRYSQRNTQYF. CDR3 in DNA: TGTGCCAGCAGCCTCCGGTACAGTCAGCGGAATACGCAGTATTTT. The rearrangement uses TRBV7-8 and TRBJ2-3; tentatively, D is TRBD2 (5 bases). Germline CDR1 and CDR2: SGHVS and FQNEAQ. V was trimmed by 5 bases and J by 7 bases, leaving 19 bases between them. CDR3 length: 15 amino acids.

The V gene is TRBV5-1, the J gene TRBJ1-1; 9 positions agree with TRBD1. The CDR3 extends over 14 amino acids. V shed 5 bases, J shed 4 bases, and the junction held 6 bases outside the gene matches. Germline V lookup: CDR1 SGHRS, CDR2 YFSETQ. This chain's CDR3 is CASRTGTGSTEAFF. The CDR3 region has the DNA TGCGCCAGCAGGACCGGGACAGGGAGCACTGAAGCTTTCTTT.

This rearrangement joins TRBV9 to TRBJ2-2; a weak D match, TRBD1 (5 bases). Germline V gene sequence: CDR1 SGDLS, CDR2 YYNGEE. Trimming pared 1 base from V and 6 bases from J, leaving 16 bases between. The CDR3 runs 16 residues. DNA for the CDR3: TGTGCCAGCAGCGTACGCGACAGTAGGTCGTCCGGGGAGCTGTTTTTT. It encodes CASSVRDSRSSGELFF.

V gene TRBV18 combines with J gene TRBJ2-1, with 8 bases fitting TRBD2. Per the germline V gene, CDR1 is KGHSH and CDR2 is LQKENI. Trimming took 0 bases from V and 8 from J; bases not matched to a gene: 24. The CDR3 consists of 21 residues. CDR3 amino acids: CASSPPDGIAGPEKGYDEQFF. DNA of the CDR3: TGTGCCAGCTCACCACCAGACGGAATAGCGGGGCCGGAGAAAGGATATGATGAGCAGTTCTTC. Looking up the rest from reference TRBV18 and TRBJ2-1 gives the full variable domain: NAGVMQNPRHLVRRRGQEARLRCSPMKGHSHVYWYRQLPEEGLKFMVYLQKENIIDESGMPKERFSAEFPKEGPSILRIQQVVRGDSAAYFCASSPPDGIAGPEKGYDEQFFGPGTRLTVL.

The chain couples TRBV29-1 to TRBJ2-7; 8 nucleotides agree with TRBD1. V shed 7 bases and J 3 bases; nucleotides not matched to a gene: 5. The CDR3 consists of 12 residues. The germline V gene has CDR1 SQVTM and CDR2 ANQGSEA. This chain's CDR3 is CSGGDRGYEQYF. Here the CDR3 DNA reads TGCAGCGGCGGAGACAGGGGCTACGAGCAGTACTTC.

CDR3 coding DNA: TGTGCCAGCAGACCAGGAGGGCTGGTCGCCAAAAACATTCAGTACTTC. It specifies CASRPGGLVAKNIQYF. The chain joins TRBV28 to TRBJ2-4; tentative D call: TRBD2 (6 bases). Between the trimmed V and J ends, which lost 6 bases and 1 base, there was a span of 16 bases. Germline lookup yields CDR1 MDHEN and CDR2 SYDVKM. There are 16 residues in the CDR3.

In this sample, this clone turned up a few times. The rearrangement links TRBV2 to TRBJ2-2, with D maybe TRBD2 (5 bases). Germline lookup yields CDR1 SNHLY and CDR2 FYNNEI. The CDR3 is 15 residues long. The V end lost 6 bases, the J end lost 1 base, and 12 bases lay between the germline ends. The CDR3 bases are TGTGCCAGCAGCTCTAGCAGATTGAACACCGGGGAGCTGTTTTTT. As protein: CASSSSRLNTGELFF.

This clone came up a few times. The gene calls are TRBV5-8 and TRBJ2-7; D is uncertain. V dropped 0 bases and J dropped 1 base, with 11 bases sitting between them. The CDR3 contains 15 residues. Germline CDR1 is SGHTS and CDR2 is YDEGEE. CDR3 DNA sequence: TGTGCCAGCAGCTTGGGCCCAGTCCAATCCTACGAGCAGTACTTC. Protein product: CASSLGPVQSYEQYF.

The V gene is TRBV25-1, the J gene TRBJ2-7; 12 nucleotides align to TRBD2. The V gene end was trimmed by 3 bases and the J gene end by 0 bases; junction bases not matched to a gene: 6. CDR1 is MGHDK and CDR2 is SYGVNS in the germline V gene. The CDR3 contains 17 residues. The CDR3 loop is CASSEGLAGLNSYEQYF. The DNA for the CDR3 is TGTGCCAGCAGTGAGGGACTAGCGGGTCTCAACTCCTACGAGCAGTACTTC.

V is TRBV9 and J is TRBJ2-3, with 10 bases aligning to TRBD2. CDR1 and CDR2 (germline): SGDLS, YYNGEE. Unmatched junction bases numbered 5, after V lost 0 bases and J lost 4 bases. The CDR3 contains 16 residues. The CDR3 bases are TGTGCCAGCAGCGTAGCTGGAGCGGGAGGGCCAGATACGCAGTATTTT. This gives the protein CASSVAGAGGPDTQYF.

The chain is built from TRBV11-2 and TRBJ2-7; D gene unclear. Per germline, CDR1 SGHAT and CDR2 FQNNGV. V was shortened by 1 base and J by 2 bases, with 12 bases between the two germline ends. This CDR3 region has 15 residues. CDR3 region: CASSLVVFTAYEQYF. The DNA for the CDR3 is TGTGCCAGCAGCTTAGTGGTATTCACGGCCTACGAGCAGTACTTC.

V is TRBV6-5 and J is TRBJ1-1; 8 nucleotides match TRBD1. The CDR3 has 14 amino acids. From germline, CDR1 is MNHEY and CDR2 SVGAGI. Unmatched junction bases numbered 13, after V lost 11 bases and J lost 5 bases. The CDR3 here is CACLSYRGSTEAFF. In DNA, the CDR3 is TGTGCCTGCTTGAGTTACAGGGGGAGTACTGAAGCTTTCTTT.

The chain joins TRBV4-1 to TRBJ1-5; D gene ambiguous. Germline CDR1 MGHRA, CDR2 YSYEKL. This CDR3 spans 15 amino acids. The V gene lost 0 bases and the J gene lost 13 bases, with 19 bases spanning the gap. CDR3 bases: TGCGCCAGCAGCCAAGAGTTCCTTTTGGGCCGGGAGCAGCATTTT. Translated: CASSQEFLLGREQHF.

This rearrangement joins TRBV7-9 to TRBJ1-4, with 9 nucleotides matching TRBD1. The CDR3 consists of 15 residues. Germline CDR1 and CDR2: SEHNR and FQNEAQ (reference sequence). V gave up 5 bases and J gave up 8 bases; unmatched junction bases: 9. As DNA, the CDR3 is TGTGCCAGCAGCGCGCCGGGACAGGGAGAGGAAAAACTGTTTTTT. Translated: CASSAPGQGEEKLFF.

The gene calls are TRBV5-1 and TRBJ2-5; 11 nucleotides agree with TRBD2. V shed 3 bases and J 4 bases; nucleotides not matched to a gene: 8. Germline V gene lookup returns CDR1 SGHRS and CDR2 YFSETQ. The CDR3 consists of 16 residues. Here the CDR3 DNA reads TGCGCCAGCAGCTCCCTAGCGGGAGGTTCCGCAGAGACCCAGTACTTC. Encoded protein: CASSSLAGGSAETQYF.

V gene TRBV6-1 combines with J gene TRBJ1-1; 7 nucleotides line up with TRBD1. This CDR3 is built from 15 residues. CDR1 is MNHNS, CDR2 SASEGT, per germline. J lost 3 bases, V lost 3 bases, and 7 bases had no gene match. CDR3 DNA: TGTGCCAGCAGTGACCCACACCAGGGGGACACTGAAGCTTTCTTT. Translation gives CASSDPHQGDTEAFF.

The genes are TRBV6-5 and TRBJ1-2; D may be TRBD1 (5 bases). The CDR3 runs 12 residues. The V gene's germline CDR1 is MNHEY and CDR2 SVGAGI. Trimming cost V 4 bases and J 8 bases, with 11 bases left between them. The CDR3 spells CASSFSGAGYTF. The DNA for the CDR3 is TGTGCCAGCAGTTTTTCCGGGGCCGGCTACACCTTC.

The chain couples TRBV9 to TRBJ2-7; 9 nucleotides line up with TRBD2. Germline loops: CDR1 SGDLS, CDR2 YYNGEE. The ends lost 4 bases at V and 4 bases at J; junction bases unmatched: 12. This CDR3 spans 16 amino acids. CDR3 nucleotide sequence: TGTGCCAGCAGCCCCCACGGAGCGGGAGGTTCGTACGAGCAGTACTTC. This translates into CASSPHGAGGSYEQYF.

The chain recombines TRBV4-2 with TRBJ2-5; D might be TRBD1 (6 bases). V dropped 0 bases and J dropped 6 bases, with 14 bases sitting between them. Germline V gene lookup returns CDR1 LGHNA and CDR2 YNFKEQ. The CDR3 sequence is 15 residues long. CDR3 in DNA: TGTGCCAGCAGCCAAGATTGGTACGGGACACAGACCCAGTACTTC. Translation gives CASSQDWYGTQTQYF.

The chain employs TRBV5-8 and TRBJ2-7, with D hard to call. The germline gives CDR1 SGHTS, CDR2 YDEGEE. This CDR3 has 10 residues. V was clipped by 5 bases and J by 9 bases, with 9 bases between them. The CDR3 DNA follows: TGTGCCAGCAGTAAGAGAAGGCAGTACTTC. Translated: CASSKRRQYF.